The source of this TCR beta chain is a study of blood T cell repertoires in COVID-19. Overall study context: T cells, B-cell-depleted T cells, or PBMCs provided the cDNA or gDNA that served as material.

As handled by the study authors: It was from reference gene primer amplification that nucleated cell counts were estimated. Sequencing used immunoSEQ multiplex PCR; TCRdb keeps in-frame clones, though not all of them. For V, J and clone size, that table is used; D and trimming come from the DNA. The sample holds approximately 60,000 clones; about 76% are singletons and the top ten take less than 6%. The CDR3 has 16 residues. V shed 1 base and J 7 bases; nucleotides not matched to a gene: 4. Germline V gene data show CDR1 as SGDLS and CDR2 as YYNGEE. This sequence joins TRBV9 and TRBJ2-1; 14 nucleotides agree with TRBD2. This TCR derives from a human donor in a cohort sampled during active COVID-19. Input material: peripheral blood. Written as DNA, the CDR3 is TGTGCCAGCAGCGTATCGACTAGCGGGGGGGCAAATGAGCAGTTCTTC. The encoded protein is CASSVSTSGGANEQFF.